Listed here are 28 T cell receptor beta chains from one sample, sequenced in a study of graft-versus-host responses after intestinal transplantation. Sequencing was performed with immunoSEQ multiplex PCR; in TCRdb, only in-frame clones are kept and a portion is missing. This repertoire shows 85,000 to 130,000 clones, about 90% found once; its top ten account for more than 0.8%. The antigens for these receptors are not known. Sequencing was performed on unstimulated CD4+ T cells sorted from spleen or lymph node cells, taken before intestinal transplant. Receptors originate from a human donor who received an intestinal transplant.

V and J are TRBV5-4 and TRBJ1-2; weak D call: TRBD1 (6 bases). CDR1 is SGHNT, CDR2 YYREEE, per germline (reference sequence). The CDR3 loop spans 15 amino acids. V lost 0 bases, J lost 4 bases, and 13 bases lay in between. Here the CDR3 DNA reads TGTGCCAGCAGCTTGGAACAGGGCTGGGTCTATGGCTACACCTTC. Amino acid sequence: CASSLEQGWVYGYTF.

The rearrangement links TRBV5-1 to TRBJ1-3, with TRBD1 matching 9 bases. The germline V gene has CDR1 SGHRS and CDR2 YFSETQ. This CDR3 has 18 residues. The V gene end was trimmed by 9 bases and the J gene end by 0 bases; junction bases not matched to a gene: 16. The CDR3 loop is CATYRSGTGKFSGNTIYF. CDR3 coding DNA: TGCGCCACCTATAGATCCGGGACAGGGAAATTCTCTGGAAACACCATATATTTT.

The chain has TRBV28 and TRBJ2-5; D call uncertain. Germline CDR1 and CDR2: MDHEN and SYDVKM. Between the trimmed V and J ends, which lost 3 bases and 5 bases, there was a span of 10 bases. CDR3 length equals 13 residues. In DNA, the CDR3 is TGTGCCAGCAGTTTCGGATTCCGGGAGACCCAGTACTTC. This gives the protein CASSFGFRETQYF.

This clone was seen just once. CDR3 DNA: TGTGCCAGCAGCAGAGACAGGGGCCTAAAGGTTTCACCCCTCCACTTT. This sequence encodes CASSRDRGLKVSPLHF. The chain carries TRBV5-6 and TRBJ1-6, with 8 bases aligning to TRBD1. CDR1 is SGHDT and CDR2 is YYEEEE in the germline V gene. The CDR3 consists of 16 residues. Losses at the gene ends were 4 bases for V and 9 bases for J; bases not matched to a gene: 12.

The CDR3 here is CASSLATTSSNNEQFF. In nucleotides, the CDR3 is TGTGCCAGCAGCTTAGCTACAACCTCATCGAACAATGAGCAGTTCTTC. The chain has TRBV11-3 and TRBJ2-1, with D unclear. Germline assignment: CDR1 SGHNT and CDR2 YENEEA. Between the trimmed V and J ends, which lost 1 base and 5 bases, there was a span of 15 bases. The CDR3 runs 16 residues.

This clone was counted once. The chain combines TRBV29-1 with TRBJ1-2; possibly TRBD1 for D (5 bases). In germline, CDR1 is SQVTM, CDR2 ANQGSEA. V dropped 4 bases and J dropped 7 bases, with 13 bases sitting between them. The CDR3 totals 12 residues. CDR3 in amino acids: CSVGGKQLGYTF. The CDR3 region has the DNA TGCAGCGTTGGGGGGAAACAGCTTGGCTACACCTTC.

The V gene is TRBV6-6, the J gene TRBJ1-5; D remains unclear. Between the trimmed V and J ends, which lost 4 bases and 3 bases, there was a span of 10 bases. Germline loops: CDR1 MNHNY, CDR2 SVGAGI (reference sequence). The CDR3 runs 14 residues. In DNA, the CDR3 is TGTGCCAGCAGTTTCGATAGCTACAATCAGCCCCAGCATTTT. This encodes CASSFDSYNQPQHF.

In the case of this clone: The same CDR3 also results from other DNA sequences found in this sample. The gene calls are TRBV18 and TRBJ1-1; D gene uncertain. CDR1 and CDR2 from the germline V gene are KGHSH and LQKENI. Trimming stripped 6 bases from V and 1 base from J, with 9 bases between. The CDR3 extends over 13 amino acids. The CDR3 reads CASSRGGNTEAFF. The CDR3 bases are TGTGCCAGCTCCAGAGGAGGGAACACTGAAGCTTTCTTT.

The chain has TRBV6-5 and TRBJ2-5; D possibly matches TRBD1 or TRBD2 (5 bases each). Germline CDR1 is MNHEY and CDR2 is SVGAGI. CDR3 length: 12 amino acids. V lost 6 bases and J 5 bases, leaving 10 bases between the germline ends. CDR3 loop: CASRGTWETQYF. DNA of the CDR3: TGTGCCAGCAGAGGGACCTGGGAGACCCAGTACTTC.

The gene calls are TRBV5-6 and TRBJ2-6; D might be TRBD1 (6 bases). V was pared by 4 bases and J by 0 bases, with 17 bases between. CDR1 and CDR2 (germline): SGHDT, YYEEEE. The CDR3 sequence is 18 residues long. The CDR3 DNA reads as TGTGCCAGCAGCCTAAGCGGACAGCGGATCTCTGGGGCCAACGTCCTGACTTTC. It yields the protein CASSLSGQRISGANVLTF.

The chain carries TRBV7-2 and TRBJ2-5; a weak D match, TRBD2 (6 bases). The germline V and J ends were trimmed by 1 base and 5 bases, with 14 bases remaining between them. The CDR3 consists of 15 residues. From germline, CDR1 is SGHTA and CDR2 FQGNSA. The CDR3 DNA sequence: TGTGCCAGCAGCTTAGGGCGGACTACCTTGGAGACCCAGTACTTC. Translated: CASSLGRTTLETQYF.

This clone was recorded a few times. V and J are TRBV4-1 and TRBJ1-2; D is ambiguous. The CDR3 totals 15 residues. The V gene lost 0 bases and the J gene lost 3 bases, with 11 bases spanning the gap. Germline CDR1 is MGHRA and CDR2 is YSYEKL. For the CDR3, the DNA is TGCGCCAGCAGCCAAGAAGAAGATGGGGACTATGGCTACACCTTC. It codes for CASSQEEDGDYGYTF.

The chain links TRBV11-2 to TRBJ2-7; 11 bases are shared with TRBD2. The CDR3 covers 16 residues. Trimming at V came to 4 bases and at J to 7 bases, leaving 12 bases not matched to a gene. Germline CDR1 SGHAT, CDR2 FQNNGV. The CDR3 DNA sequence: TGTGCCAGCAGCTCTAGCGTAGCGGGGGGGTCTTGGGAGCAGTACTTC. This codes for CASSSSVAGGSWEQYF.

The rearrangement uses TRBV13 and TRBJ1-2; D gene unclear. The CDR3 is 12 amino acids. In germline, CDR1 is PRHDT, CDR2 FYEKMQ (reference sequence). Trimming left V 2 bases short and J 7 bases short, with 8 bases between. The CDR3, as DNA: TGTGCCAGCAGCTTAATAGGGAGTGGCTACACCTTC. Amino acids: CASSLIGSGYTF.

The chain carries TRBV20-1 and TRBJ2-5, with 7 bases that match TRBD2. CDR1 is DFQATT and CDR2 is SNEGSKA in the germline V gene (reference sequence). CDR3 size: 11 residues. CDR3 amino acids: CSYRGSGAQYF. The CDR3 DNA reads TGCAGCTACCGGGGCAGCGGGGCCCAGTACTTC.

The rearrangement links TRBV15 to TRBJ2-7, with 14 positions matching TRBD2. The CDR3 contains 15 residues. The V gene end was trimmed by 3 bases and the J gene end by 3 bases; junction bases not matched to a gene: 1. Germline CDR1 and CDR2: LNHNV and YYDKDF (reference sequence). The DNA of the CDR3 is TGTGCCACCAGCAGGGGACTAGCGGGAGACTACGAGCAGTACTTC. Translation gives CATSRGLAGDYEQYF. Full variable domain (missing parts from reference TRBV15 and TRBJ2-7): DAMVIQNPRYQVTQFGKPVTLSCSQTLNHNVMYWYQQKSSQAPKLLFHYYDKDFNNEADTPDNFQSRRPNTSFCFLDIRSPGLGDTAMYLCATSRGLAGDYEQYFGPGTRLTVT.

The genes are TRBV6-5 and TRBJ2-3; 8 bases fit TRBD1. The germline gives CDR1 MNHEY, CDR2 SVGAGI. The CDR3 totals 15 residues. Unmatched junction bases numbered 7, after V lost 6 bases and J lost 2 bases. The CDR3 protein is CASRRGDRYTDTQYF. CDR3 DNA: TGTGCCAGCAGGAGGGGGGACAGGTACACAGATACGCAGTATTTT.

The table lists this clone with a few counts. The CDR3 loop reads CASSDQRAYEQYF. In DNA form, the CDR3 reads TGTGCCAGCAGCGACCAGAGGGCCTACGAGCAGTACTTC. The rearrangement links TRBV11-1 to TRBJ2-7; a possible D gene is TRBD2 (5 bases). V was cut by 5 bases and J by 2 bases, with 10 bases left in between. The CDR3 is 13 amino acids. Germline V lookup: CDR1 SGHAT, CDR2 FQDESV (reference sequence).

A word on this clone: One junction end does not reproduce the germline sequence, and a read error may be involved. The CDR3: CARSGAGGAFF. Here the CDR3 DNA reads TGTGCCCGGAGCGGGGCCGGGGGTGCTTTCTTT. This chain joins TRBV30 and TRBJ1-1; D perhaps matches TRBD1 (5 bases). The CDR3 spans 11 residues. Germline CDR1 and CDR2: GTSNPN and SVGIG (reference sequence).

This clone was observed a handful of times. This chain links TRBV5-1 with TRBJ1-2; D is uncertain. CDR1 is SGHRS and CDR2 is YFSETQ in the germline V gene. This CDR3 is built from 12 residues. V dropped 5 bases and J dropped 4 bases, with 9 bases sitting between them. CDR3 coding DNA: TGCGCCAGCAGGTCGGGGAGCTATGGCTACACCTTC. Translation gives CASRSGSYGYTF.

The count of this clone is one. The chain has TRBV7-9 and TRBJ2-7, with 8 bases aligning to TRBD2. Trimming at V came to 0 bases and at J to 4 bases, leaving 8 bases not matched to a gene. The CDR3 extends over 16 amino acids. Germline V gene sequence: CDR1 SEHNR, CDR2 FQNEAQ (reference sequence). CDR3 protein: CASSLARSGSGYEQYF. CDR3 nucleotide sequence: TGTGCCAGCAGCTTAGCGCGGAGCGGGAGCGGGTACGAGCAGTACTTC.

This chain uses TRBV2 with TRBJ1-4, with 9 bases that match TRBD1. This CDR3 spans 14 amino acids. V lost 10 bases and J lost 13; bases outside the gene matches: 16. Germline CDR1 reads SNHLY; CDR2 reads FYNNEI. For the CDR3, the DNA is TGTGCCACACTTGTAACAGGGGGCGGTTTAGGACTGTTTTTT. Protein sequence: CATLVTGGGLGLFF.

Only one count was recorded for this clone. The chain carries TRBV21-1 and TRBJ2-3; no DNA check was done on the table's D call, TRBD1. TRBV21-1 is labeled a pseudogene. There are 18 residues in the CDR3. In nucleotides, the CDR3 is TGTGCCAGCAGCAAGGGCGGGTGGACAGGTGGTCACACAGATACGCAGTATTTT. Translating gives CASSKGGWTGGHTDTQYF.

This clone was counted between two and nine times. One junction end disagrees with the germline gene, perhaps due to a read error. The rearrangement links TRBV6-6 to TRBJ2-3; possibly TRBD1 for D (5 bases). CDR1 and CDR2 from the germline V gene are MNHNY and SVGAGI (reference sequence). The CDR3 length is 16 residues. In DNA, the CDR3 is TGTGCCAGCAGCTACTTCCAGGGTACGGGCACAGATACGCAGTATTTT. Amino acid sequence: CASSYFQGTGTDTQYF.

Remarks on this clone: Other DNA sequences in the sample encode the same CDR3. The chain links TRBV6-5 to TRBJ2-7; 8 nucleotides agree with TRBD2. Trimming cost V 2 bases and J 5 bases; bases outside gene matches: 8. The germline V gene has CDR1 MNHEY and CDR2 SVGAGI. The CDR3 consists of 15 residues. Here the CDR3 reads CASSYPGREGHEQYF. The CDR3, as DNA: TGTGCCAGCAGTTACCCTGGACGGGAGGGGCACGAGCAGTACTTC.

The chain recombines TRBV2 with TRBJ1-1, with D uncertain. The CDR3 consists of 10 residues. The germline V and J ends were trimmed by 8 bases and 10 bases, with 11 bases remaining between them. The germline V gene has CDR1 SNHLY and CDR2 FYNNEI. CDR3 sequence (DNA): TGTGCCAGCCAAATGGGGTTAGCTTTCTTT. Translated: CASQMGLAFF.

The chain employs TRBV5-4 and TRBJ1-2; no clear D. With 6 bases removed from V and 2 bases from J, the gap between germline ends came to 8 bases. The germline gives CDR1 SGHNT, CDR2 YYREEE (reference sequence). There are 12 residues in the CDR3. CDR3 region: CASTRANYGYTF. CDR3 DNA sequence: TGTGCCAGCACCCGAGCAAACTATGGCTACACCTTC.

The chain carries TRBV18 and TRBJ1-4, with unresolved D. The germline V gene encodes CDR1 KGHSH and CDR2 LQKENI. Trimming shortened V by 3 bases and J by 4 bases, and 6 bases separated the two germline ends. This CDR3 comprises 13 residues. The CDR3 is CASSPDSNEKLFF. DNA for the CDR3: TGTGCCAGCTCACCGGATAGTAATGAAAAACTGTTTTTT.